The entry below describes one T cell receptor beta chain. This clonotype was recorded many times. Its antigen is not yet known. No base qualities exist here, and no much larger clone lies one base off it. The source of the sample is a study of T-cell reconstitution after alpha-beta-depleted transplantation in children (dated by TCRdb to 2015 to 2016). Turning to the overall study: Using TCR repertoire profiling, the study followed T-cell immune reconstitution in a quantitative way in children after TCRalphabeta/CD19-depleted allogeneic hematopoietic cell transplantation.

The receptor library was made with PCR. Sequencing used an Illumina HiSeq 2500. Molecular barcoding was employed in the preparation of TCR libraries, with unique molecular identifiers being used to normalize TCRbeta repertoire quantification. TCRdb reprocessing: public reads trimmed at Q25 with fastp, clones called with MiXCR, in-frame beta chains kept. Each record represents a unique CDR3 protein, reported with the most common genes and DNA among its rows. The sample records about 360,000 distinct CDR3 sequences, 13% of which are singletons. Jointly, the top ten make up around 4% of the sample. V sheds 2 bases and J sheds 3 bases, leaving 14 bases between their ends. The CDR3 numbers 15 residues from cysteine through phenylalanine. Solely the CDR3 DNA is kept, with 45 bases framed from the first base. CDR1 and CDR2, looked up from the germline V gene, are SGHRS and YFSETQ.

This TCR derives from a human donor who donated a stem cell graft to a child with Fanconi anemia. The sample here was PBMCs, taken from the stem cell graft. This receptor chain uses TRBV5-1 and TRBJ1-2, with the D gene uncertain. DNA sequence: TGCGCCAGCAGCTTTGGGAATAATGGGGACTATGGCTACACCTTC. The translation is CASSFGNNGDYGYTF.